This T cell receptor (beta chain) was retrieved from a study of T cells and copy number aberrations in small-cell lung cancer (dated by TCRdb to the early 2020s). With regard to the full study: TCR repertoire sequencing was paired with whole-exome sequencing of the same tumor regions to relate T cell metrics to mutations and copy number aberrations. Tumor TCR data existed for 16 to 20 patients, while about 13 patients had TCR data covering both tumor and normal tissue.

The immunoSEQ hsTCRB Kit, with multiplexed V- and J-gene primers, was used to amplify TCR-beta CDR3 regions from genomic DNA. Unique DNA barcodes were added in a second PCR, and the samples were pooled together with one negative control and one positive control. The pooled TCR-beta libraries were sequenced using a 150-cycle paired-end protocol on an Illumina MiSeq. Processing in the source paper ran as follows. Raw sequencing data were processed by Adaptive Biotechnologies into a report containing normalized, annotated TCR-beta repertoires. To compute T-cell density, TCR-beta templates were normalized to usable DNA, with usable DNA estimated through amplification of housekeeping genes. Clonality was defined as 1 minus Pielou's evenness, while richness was a count of unique rearrangements. TCRdb took over this immuneACCESS table, retaining in-frame rearrangements with V and J assigned. Such tables are incomplete; in checked studies, under half of the missing clones stem from an unresolved V gene, and the remainder is unexplained. Clone size and the V and J calls come from that table; the DNA yielded D and trimming. Counted in this sample were about 2,500 clones; roughly 76% of them appeared once. 4.5% of the sample comes from the top ten.

In the case of this clone: The target of this receptor is not known. No per-base quality is available; no much larger clone lies one base away.

The CDR3 goes from the cysteine to the phenylalanine over 14 residues. Only the CDR3 portion is preserved as DNA: 42 bases, with reading frame beginning at the first base. Relative to germline, V is 1 base shorter and J is 11 bases shorter, with 16 bases between their ends. The germline V gene sets CDR1 to SGHDT and CDR2 to YYEEEE. Patients with limited-stage small-cell lung cancer who underwent surgical resection in Hangzhou, China, between the late 2000s and the early 2020s were included as donors. All donors had upfront surgery without preoperative chemotherapy or radiotherapy, and none received immunotherapy before or after surgery. Each of the 15 to 20 patients in the sequenced cohort was a smoker or a heavy second-hand smoker. Adjacent normal lung was taken at least 2 cm away from the tumor margin, and two pathologists confirmed by morphology that the adjacent normal lung was free of malignant cells. To characterize T cell repertoire heterogeneity, the study applied multi-region TCR-beta sequencing to resected limited-stage small-cell lung cancers and to tumor-adjacent lung tissue. The AllPrep DNA/RNA FFPE Kit (Qiagen) was used to extract genomic DNA from FFPE tissue.

Overall study outcomes, separate from this receptor: Tumors had lower T-cell density, richness and clonality than adjacent lung tissue, though the difference in density was not significant. All specimens were formalin-fixed paraffin-embedded tissue, which is known to introduce sequencing artifacts. The study was limited by a small sample size because surgical resection is uncommon in small-cell lung cancer, and the findings require validation.

This sequence was found in a man aged 35 to 55 with small cell lung cancer. This receptor chain uses TRBV5-6 and TRBJ2-1, and possibly TRBD1, on 5 matching bases. Material: normal tissue next to the tumor. The CDR3 amino acid sequence is: CASSLPQYRGKQFF. The sequence in DNA is TGTGCCAGCAGCTTGCCCCAGTATAGGGGAAAGCAGTTCTTC.